This passage covers 21 T cell receptor beta chains from one sample sequenced in a study of glioma-infiltrating T cells after dendritic cell vaccination. Assay: immunoSEQ multiplex PCR; the TCRdb copy retains only in-frame clones and omits some. In the table there are about 82,000 clones, over 85% of which are singletons. This specimen was blood, taken before dendritic cell vaccination. Every receptor here comes from a human donor with glioblastoma.

CDR3 nucleotide sequence: TGTGCCAGCAGATCTACCTTCTCTGGGGCCAACGTCCTGACTTTC. It encodes CASRSTFSGANVLTF. The rearrangement uses TRBV27 and TRBJ2-6; no clear D gene. Germline V gives CDR1 MNHEY, CDR2 SMNVEV (reference sequence). The CDR3 length is 15 residues. The ends were cut back, 6 bases at V and 0 bases at J, with 9 bases in the middle.

The CDR3 nucleotides are TGTGCCAGCATCGGCGGGCGGCACTATGGCTACACCTTC. This codes for CASIGGRHYGYTF. The rearrangement uses TRBV6-5 and TRBJ1-2; D is unclear. CDR1 is MNHEY and CDR2 is SVGAGI in the germline V gene. With 7 bases removed from V and 3 bases from J, the gap between germline ends came to 12 bases. The CDR3 length is 13 residues.

The gene calls are TRBV14 and TRBJ2-3, with D unresolved. V lost 1 base and J 3 bases, leaving 8 bases between the germline ends. Germline-derived CDR1 and CDR2 are SGHDN and FVKESK. The length of the CDR3 is 14 residues. CDR3 amino acids: CASSQVTRTDTQYF. As DNA, the CDR3 is TGTGCCAGCAGCCAAGTTACGCGTACAGATACGCAGTATTTT.

This clone was counted once. The rearrangement joins TRBV18 to TRBJ1-1, with 9 bases matching TRBD1. The CDR3 is 15 residues long. V lost 4 bases, J lost 4 bases, and 7 bases stayed unmatched. Germline lookup yields CDR1 KGHSH and CDR2 LQKENI. The CDR3 nucleotides read TGTGCCAGCTCACAGGGGGGACAGGGAGTCACTGAAGCTTTCTTT. Translation: CASSQGGQGVTEAFF.

The CDR3 is CARSLGVSRDRVNEKLFF. The CDR3 DNA follows: TGTGCCAGAAGCTTGGGAGTCTCACGGGACAGGGTTAATGAAAAACTGTTTTTT. This chain links TRBV5-3 with TRBJ1-4; 9 bases align to TRBD1. TRBV5-3 is flagged as an ORF with uncertain function. Germline trimming cut 0 bases from V and 4 bases from J; bases unmatched to any gene: 10. The CDR3 is 18 residues long.

The chain uses TRBV2 and TRBJ1-2, with D tentatively TRBD1 (5 bases). V shed 6 bases and J shed 4 bases, with 12 bases lying between them. CDR1 and CDR2 from the germline V gene are SNHLY and FYNNEI. The CDR3 runs 13 residues. The CDR3 region has the DNA TGTGCCAGCAGAGACAGTGCAAGCTATGGCTACACCTTC. It is translated as CASRDSASYGYTF.

This clone was observed once. J is TRBJ2-7 and V is TRBV27, with 9 bases lining up with TRBD1. The CDR3 covers 16 residues. Trimming at V came to 6 bases and at J to 0 bases, leaving 9 bases not matched to a gene. The germline V gene has CDR1 MNHEY and CDR2 SMNVEV (reference sequence). The CDR3: CASSSQGAPFSYEQYF. The CDR3 bases are TGTGCCAGCAGCTCACAGGGGGCCCCATTCTCCTACGAGCAGTACTTC.

There are a few counts of this clone. CDR3 nucleotides: TGCGCCAGCAGCTCCACAGGATCGGGTGGCTACACCTTC. Its translation is CASSSTGSGGYTF. The chain links TRBV5-1 to TRBJ1-2, with D tentatively TRBD1 (5 bases). The V and J ends lost 3 bases and 7 bases respectively, with 13 bases between them. CDR3 length: 13 residues. Germline assignment: CDR1 SGHRS and CDR2 YFSETQ. The variable domain in full, with the rest retrieved from reference TRBV5-1 and TRBJ1-2, is KAGVTQTPRYLIKTRGQQVTLSCSPISGHRSVSWYQQTPGQGLQFLFEYFSETQRNKGNFPGRFSGRQFSNSRSEMNVSTLELGDSALYLCASSSTGSGGYTFGSGTRLTVV.

CDR3 DNA: TGTGCCAGCAGCATTACTAGCGGGGGTGGCTCCTACAATGAGCAGTTCTTC. It is translated as CASSITSGGGSYNEQFF. The chain uses TRBV7-9 and TRBJ2-1; 11 nucleotides match TRBD2. CDR3 length: 17 amino acids. V shed 5 bases, J shed 0 bases, and the junction held 6 bases outside the gene matches. CDR1 and CDR2 from the germline V gene are SEHNR and FQNEAQ (reference sequence).

This clone was detected once. V and J are TRBV7-6 and TRBJ2-2; 12 bases line up with TRBD2. Germline V gene data show CDR1 as SGHVS and CDR2 as FNYEAQ. The CDR3 length is 16 residues. After removal of 5 bases from V and 4 bases from J, the junction contained 5 bases not matched to a gene. The CDR3 nucleotides read TGTGCCAGCAGCCCCGCTAGCGGGGGGGCCACCGGGGAGCTGTTTTTT. This codes for CASSPASGGATGELFF.

This rearrangement joins TRBV11-3 to TRBJ2-7, with TRBD2 matching over 12 bases. The CDR3 loop spans 15 amino acids. Germline CDR1 is SGHNT and CDR2 is YENEEA. V lost 0 bases to trimming and J lost 6 bases; unmatched junction nucleotides: 3. CDR3 region: CASSLDGLAGSEQYF. For the CDR3, the DNA is TGTGCCAGCAGCTTAGATGGACTAGCGGGGAGCGAGCAGTACTTC.

This chain connects TRBV12-5 to TRBJ1-5, with TRBD1 identical over 9 bases. The CDR3 consists of 17 residues. The ends lost 6 bases at V and 3 bases at J; junction bases unmatched: 12. CDR1 LGHNT and CDR2 FRNRAP come from the germline V gene. The CDR3 nucleotides read TGTGCTAGTGGCCTCCAACAGGGGGCGCAAGTCAATCAGCCCCAGCATTTT. Translating gives CASGLQQGAQVNQPQHF. The whole variable domain, remainder taken from reference TRBV12-5 and TRBJ1-5, is DARVTQTPRHKVTEMGQEVTMRCQPILGHNTVFWYRQTMMQGLELLAYFRNRAPLDDSGMPKDRFSAEMPDATLATLKIQPSEPRDSAVYFCASGLQQGAQVNQPQHFGDGTRLSIL.

V usage is TRBV13 and J usage is TRBJ1-3; D is possibly TRBD1 (6 bases). V lost 0 bases, J lost 0 bases, and 9 bases lay in between. The CDR3 extends over 16 amino acids. CDR1 and CDR2 (germline): PRHDT, FYEKMQ (reference sequence). CDR3: CASSLGTGLSGNTIYF. CDR3 in DNA: TGTGCCAGCAGCTTAGGGACAGGACTCTCTGGAAACACCATATATTTT.

V gene TRBV11-2 combines with J gene TRBJ2-7, with TRBD1 matching over 7 bases. V was clipped by 6 bases and J by 1 base; unmatched bases: 6. The CDR3 spans 14 residues. Germline V gene lookup returns CDR1 SGHAT and CDR2 FQNNGV. The CDR3 reads CASRQTGASYEQYF. The DNA of the CDR3 is TGTGCCAGCAGACAAACAGGGGCTTCCTACGAGCAGTACTTC.

The J gene is TRBJ2-5, the V gene TRBV5-4; a weak D match, TRBD1 (5 bases). With 1 base removed from V and 2 bases from J, the gap between germline ends came to 9 bases. The V gene's germline CDR1 is SGHNT and CDR2 YYREEE (reference sequence). CDR3 length: 14 amino acids. The CDR3 region is CASSLSTEQETQYF. DNA of the CDR3: TGTGCCAGCAGCTTGTCGACAGAACAAGAGACCCAGTACTTC.

The chain couples TRBV18 to TRBJ2-7, with D unclear. The V gene's germline CDR1 is KGHSH and CDR2 LQKENI. The CDR3 spans 13 residues. The V gene lost 8 bases and the J gene lost 6 bases, with 17 bases spanning the gap. CDR3 loop: CASAASDSREQYF. CDR3 nucleotide sequence: TGTGCCAGCGCGGCCTCTGACTCCCGCGAGCAGTACTTC.

Concerning this clone: Other DNA sequences in the sample encode the same CDR3. The chain links TRBV2 to TRBJ1-5; 11 bases are a match to TRBD1. Trimming removed 3 bases from V and 6 bases from J; junction bases left unmatched: 4. CDR1 and CDR2 from the germline V gene are SNHLY and FYNNEI. The CDR3 consists of 15 residues. The CDR3 sequence is CASSDRTGGGQPQHF. The CDR3 DNA reads TGTGCCAGCAGTGATAGGACAGGGGGCGGTCAGCCCCAGCATTTT. The entire variable domain, with the rest obtained from reference TRBV2 and TRBJ1-5, is as follows: EPEVTQTPSHQVTQMGQEVILRCVPISNHLYFYWYRQILGQKVEFLVSFYNNEISEKSEIFDDQFSVERPDGSNFTLKIRSTKLEDSAMYFCASSDRTGGGQPQHFGDGTRLSIL.

V usage is TRBV4-1 and J usage is TRBJ2-3; maybe TRBD1 (6 bases). The CDR3 contains 16 residues. Germline CDR1 is MGHRA and CDR2 is YSYEKL. The V end was cut by 4 bases, the J end by 3 bases, with 17 bases between. CDR3 amino acids: CASSPRDITWTDTQYF. Here the CDR3 DNA reads TGCGCCAGCAGCCCCCGGGACATAACCTGGACAGATACGCAGTATTTT.

The chain combines TRBV2 with TRBJ2-7, with TRBD2 identical over 10 bases. CDR3 size: 14 residues. With V trimmed by 6 bases and J by 1 base, 3 bases remained unmatched. From germline, CDR1 is SNHLY and CDR2 FYNNEI. As DNA, the CDR3 is TGTGCCAGCAGAACTAGCGGGATTTCCTACGAGCAGTACTTC. Translation: CASRTSGISYEQYF.

The chain uses TRBV5-6 and TRBJ1-2; D possibly corresponds to TRBD1 (6 bases). The CDR3 extends over 15 amino acids. The V and J ends lost 1 base and 6 bases respectively, with 16 bases between them. CDR1 is SGHDT, CDR2 YYEEEE, per germline. CDR3 DNA: TGTGCCAGCAGCTTGCTCTCTACAGGGTACGATGGCTACACCTTC. Translating gives CASSLLSTGYDGYTF.

This chain connects TRBV2 to TRBJ2-3; TRBD2 might be the D (6 bases). The V and J ends lost 7 bases and 1 base respectively, with 18 bases between them. CDR1 and CDR2 from the germline V gene are SNHLY and FYNNEI. The CDR3 consists of 16 residues. The CDR3: CASTLLEGYRTDTQYF. Written as DNA, the CDR3 is TGTGCCAGCACCCTCCTGGAGGGGTATCGCACAGATACGCAGTATTTT. Complete variable domain (other parts from reference TRBV2 and TRBJ2-3): EPEVTQTPSHQVTQMGQEVILRCVPISNHLYFYWYRQILGQKVEFLVSFYNNEISEKSEIFDDQFSVERPDGSNFTLKIRSTKLEDSAMYFCASTLLEGYRTDTQYFGPGTRLTVL.